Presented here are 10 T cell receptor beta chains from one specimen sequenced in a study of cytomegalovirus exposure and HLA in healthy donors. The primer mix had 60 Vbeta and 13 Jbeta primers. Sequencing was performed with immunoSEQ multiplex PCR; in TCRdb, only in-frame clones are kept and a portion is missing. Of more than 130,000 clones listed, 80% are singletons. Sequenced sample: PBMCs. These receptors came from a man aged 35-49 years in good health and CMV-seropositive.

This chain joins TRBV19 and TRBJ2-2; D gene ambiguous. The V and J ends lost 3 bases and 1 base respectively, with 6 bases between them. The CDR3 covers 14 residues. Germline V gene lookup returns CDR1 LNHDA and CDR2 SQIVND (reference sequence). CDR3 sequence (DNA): TGTGCCAGTAGTATTACTCTGAACACCGGGGAGCTGTTTTTT. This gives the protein CASSITLNTGELFF.

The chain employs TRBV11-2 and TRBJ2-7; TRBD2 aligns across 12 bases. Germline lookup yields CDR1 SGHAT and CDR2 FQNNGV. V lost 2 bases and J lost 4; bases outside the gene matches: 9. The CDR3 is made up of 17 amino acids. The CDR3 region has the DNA TGTGCCAGCAGCTTACTCTCCGGGACTAGCGGGCCATACGAGCAGTACTTC. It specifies CASSLLSGTSGPYEQYF. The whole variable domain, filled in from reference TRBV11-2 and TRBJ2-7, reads EAGVAQSPRYKIIEKRQSVAFWCNPISGHATLYWYQQILGQGPKLLIQFQNNGVVDDSQLPKDRFSAERLKGVDSTLKIQPAKLEDSAVYLCASSLLSGTSGPYEQYFGPGTRLTVT.

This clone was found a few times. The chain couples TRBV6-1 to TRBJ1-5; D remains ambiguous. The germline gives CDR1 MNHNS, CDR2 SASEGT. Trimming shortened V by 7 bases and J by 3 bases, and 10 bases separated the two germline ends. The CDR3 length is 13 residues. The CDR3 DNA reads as TGTGCCAGCAACGGAGGGTACAATCAGCCCCAGCATTTT. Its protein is CASNGGYNQPQHF.

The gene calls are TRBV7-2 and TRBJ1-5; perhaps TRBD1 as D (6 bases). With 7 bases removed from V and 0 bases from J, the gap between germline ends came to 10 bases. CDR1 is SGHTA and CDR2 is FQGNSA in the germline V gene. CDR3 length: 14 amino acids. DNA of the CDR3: TGTGCCAGCAACCGACAGGCTAGCAATCAGCCCCAGCATTTT. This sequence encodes CASNRQASNQPQHF.

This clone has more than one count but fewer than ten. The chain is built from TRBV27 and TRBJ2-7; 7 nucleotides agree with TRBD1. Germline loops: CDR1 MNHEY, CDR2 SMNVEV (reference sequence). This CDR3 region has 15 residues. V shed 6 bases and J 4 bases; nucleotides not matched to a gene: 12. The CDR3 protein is CASSLGPGQAYEQYF. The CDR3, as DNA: TGTGCCAGCAGCCTAGGCCCCGGACAGGCTTACGAGCAGTACTTC.

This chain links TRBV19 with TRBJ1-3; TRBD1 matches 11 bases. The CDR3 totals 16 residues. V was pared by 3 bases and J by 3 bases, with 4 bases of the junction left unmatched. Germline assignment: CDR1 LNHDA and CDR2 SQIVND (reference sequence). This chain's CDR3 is CASSIGQGAYGNTIYF. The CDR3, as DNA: TGTGCCAGTAGTATCGGACAGGGGGCATATGGAAACACCATATATTTT.

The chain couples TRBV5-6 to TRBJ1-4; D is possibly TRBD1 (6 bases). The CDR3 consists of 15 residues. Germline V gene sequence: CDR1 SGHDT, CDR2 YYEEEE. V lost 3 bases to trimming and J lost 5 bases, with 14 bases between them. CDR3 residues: CASSWEGTPNEKLFF. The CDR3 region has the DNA TGTGCCAGCAGCTGGGAGGGGACACCAAATGAAAAACTGTTTTTT.

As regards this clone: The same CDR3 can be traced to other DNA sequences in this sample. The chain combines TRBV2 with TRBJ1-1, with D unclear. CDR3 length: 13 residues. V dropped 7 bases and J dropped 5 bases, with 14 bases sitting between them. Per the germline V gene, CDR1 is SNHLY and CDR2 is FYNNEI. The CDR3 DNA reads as TGTGCCAGCATATCGGGTCGGGGAACTGAAGCTTTCTTT. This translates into CASISGRGTEAFF.

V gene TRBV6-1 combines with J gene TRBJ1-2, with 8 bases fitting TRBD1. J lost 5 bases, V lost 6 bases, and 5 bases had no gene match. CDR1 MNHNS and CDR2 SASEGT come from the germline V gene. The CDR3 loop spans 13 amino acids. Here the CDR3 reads CASRDRGRYGYTF. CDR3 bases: TGTGCCAGCAGAGACAGGGGAAGGTATGGCTACACCTTC.

The CDR3 is CASSFAGGQETQYF. The CDR3 coding sequence is TGCGCCAGCAGCTTTGCGGGGGGGCAAGAGACCCAGTACTTC. The chain couples TRBV4-1 to TRBJ2-5; 9 bases agree with TRBD2. The CDR3 is 14 residues long. V was pared by 5 bases and J by 2 bases, with 3 bases of the junction left unmatched. Germline V gives CDR1 MGHRA, CDR2 YSYEKL.